These T cell receptor beta chains were read from a single sample in a study of Ad26.COV2.S vaccination and SARS-CoV-2 variants. The assay was immunoSEQ multiplex PCR, and TCRdb's table has in-frame clones only and misses some. The sample lists roughly 680,000 clones, roughly nine tenths occurring once. The sequenced sample was peripheral blood, obtained in a trial of Ad26.COV2.S vaccine versus placebo. The source of these receptors is a person aged 18-60 years who received the Ad26.COV2.S COVID-19 vaccine or a placebo. The CDR3 runs from the conserved cysteine through the conserved F or W. A D gene is named only where the DNA matches it firmly. The listing skips clone size in some rows; elsewhere it reads once, few, many or a size class.

abundance: .
v_gene: TRBV9
d_gene: TRBD1
j_gene: TRBJ2-3
CDR3nt: TGTGCCAGCAGCGTAGTCGGACAGGCTAGCACAGATACGCAGTATTTT
CDR3aa: CASSVVGQASTDTQYF

abundance: many
v_gene: TRBV7-8
d_gene: .
j_gene: TRBJ2-4
CDR3nt: TGTGCCAGCAGCTTAGTTCTCGGTCGGGGGAACATTCAGTACTTC
CDR3aa: CASSLVLGRGNIQYF

abundance: once
v_gene: TRBV29-1
d_gene: TRBD1
j_gene: TRBJ2-5
CDR3nt: TGCAGCGTTGCGGGGACAGAACAAGAGACCCAGTACTTC
CDR3aa: CSVAGTEQETQYF

abundance: .
v_gene: TRBV2
d_gene: .
j_gene: TRBJ1-2
CDR3nt: TGTGCCAGCAGACCCAGCCCGGAGGTGGGCTATGGCTACACCTTC
CDR3aa: CASRPSPEVGYGYTF

abundance: .
v_gene: TRBV2
d_gene: TRBD1
j_gene: TRBJ2-7
CDR3nt: TGTGCCAGCAGGGGGACAGGGACCTACGAGCAGTACTTC
CDR3aa: CASRGTGTYEQYF

abundance: .
v_gene: TRBV7-6
d_gene: TRBD1
j_gene: TRBJ2-7
CDR3nt: TGTGCCAGCAGCCCGGGACAGGGGGCTGGAGAGCAGTACTTC
CDR3aa: CASSPGQGAGEQYF

abundance: .
v_gene: TRBV28
d_gene: .
j_gene: TRBJ1-5
CDR3nt: TGTGCCAGCAGTTTATTATCTCGGGGCAATCAGCCCCAGCATTTT
CDR3aa: CASSLLSRGNQPQHF

abundance: few
v_gene: TRBV3-1/TRBV3-2
d_gene: .
j_gene: TRBJ1-1
CDR3nt: TGTGCCAGCAGCCAAGACTTCACTGAAGCTTTCTTT
CDR3aa: CASSQDFTEAFF

abundance: .
v_gene: TRBV7-9
d_gene: .
j_gene: TRBJ2-7
CDR3nt: TGTGCCAGCAGCCGTGACAGGCCGTTCTACTACGAGCAGTACTTC
CDR3aa: CASSRDRPFYYEQYF

abundance: .
v_gene: TRBV7-2
d_gene: TRBD1
j_gene: TRBJ1-5
CDR3nt: TGTGCCAGCAGCTTAGTACAGGGGATGAATCAGCCCCAGCATTTT
CDR3aa: CASSLVQGMNQPQHF

abundance: .
v_gene: TRBV15
d_gene: .
j_gene: TRBJ2-3
CDR3nt: TGTGCCACCAGCAACCCTGGGCTGCGGGATACGCAGTATTTT
CDR3aa: CATSNPGLRDTQYF